This entry lists 17 T cell receptor beta chains sequenced from one sample in a study of metastatic and nonmetastatic thyroid tumors. Patients were all untreated before their thyroid surgery. TCRdb ran MiXCR on the PCR reads. The repertoire includes some 16,000 clones, approximately 31% of them detected once, and around 13% sits in the top ten. What was sequenced was tumor tissue. The source is a male donor with papillary thyroid cancer or a benign thyroid nodule (not recorded which). Some clones in this sample may be carry-over from other donors' samples.

This clone was counted only a few times. The chain links TRBV19 to TRBJ2-4; TRBD2 might be the D (5 bases). The CDR3 runs to 15 residues. Germline CDR1 and CDR2: LNHDA and SQIVND (reference sequence). Trimming removed 6 bases from V and 7 bases from J, with 19 bases in between. The CDR3 sequence is CASSTSRTRGNIQYF. As DNA, the CDR3 is TGTGCCAGTAGCACGAGCCGAACTAGAGGGAACATTCAGTACTTC.

The chain couples TRBV5-1 to TRBJ1-2; no reliable D call. This CDR3 is 15 amino acids long. The V and J ends lost 4 bases and 4 bases respectively, with 17 bases between them. Germline V gene sequence: CDR1 SGHRS, CDR2 YFSETQ. CDR3 nucleotides: TGCGCCAGCAGCCTTGCCCGGACCCAAGTCTATGGCTACACCTTC. Translation: CASSLARTQVYGYTF.

The chain carries TRBV11-2 and TRBJ1-1; 8 bases fit TRBD1. The CDR3 spans 15 residues. Germline values: CDR1 SGHAT, CDR2 FQNNGV. The trim removed 5 bases at V and 1 base at J, leaving 6 bases unmatched. The CDR3 coding sequence is TGTGCCAGCAGCCTAGGAGGGACAGGGAACACTGAAGCTTTCTTT. Protein product: CASSLGGTGNTEAFF.

In its sample, this clone is medium-sized. The chain is built from TRBV7-8 and TRBJ1-6; no clear D gene. Per the germline V gene, CDR1 is SGHVS and CDR2 is FQNEAQ. This CDR3 contains 14 residues. Trimming pared 10 bases from V and 7 bases from J, leaving 17 bases between. The CDR3 bases are TGTGCCACCAAAACTTCCGGGAACAATTCACCCCTCCACTTT. It yields the protein CATKTSGNNSPLHF.

This sequence joins TRBV5-6 and TRBJ2-7; perhaps TRBD2 as D (6 bases). The CDR3 spans 15 residues. Trimming pared 1 base from V and 0 bases from J, leaving 11 bases between. Germline V gene sequence: CDR1 SGHDT, CDR2 YYEEEE. The DNA of the CDR3 is TGTGCCAGCAGCTTGCGCGGGGTCCGCTCCTACGAGCAGTACTTC. It is translated as CASSLRGVRSYEQYF. Looking up the rest from reference TRBV5-6 and TRBJ2-7 gives the full variable domain: DAGVTQSPTHLIKTRGQQVTLRCSPKSGHDTVSWYQQALGQGPQFIFQYYEEEERQRGNFPDRFSGHQFPNYSSELNVNALLLGDSALYLCASSLRGVRSYEQYFGPGTRLTVT.

This clone was recorded at least ten times. V gene TRBV6-2 or TRBV6-3 combines with J gene TRBJ1-2; D gene ambiguous. This CDR3 spans 11 amino acids. CDR1 MNHEY and CDR2 SVGEGT come from the germline V gene. V lost 8 bases, J lost 8 bases, and 12 bases lay in between. The CDR3 region is CASGSMGGYTF. CDR3 nucleotide sequence: TGTGCCAGCGGCTCGATGGGCGGCTACACCTTC.

The chain couples TRBV12-5 to TRBJ1-2, with unresolved D. The ends were cut back, 3 bases at V and 6 bases at J, with 20 bases in the middle. Germline V lookup: CDR1 LGHNT, CDR2 FRNRAP. The CDR3 length is 16 residues. In nucleotides, the CDR3 is TGTGCTAGTGGTTTTCATGCCCCGTCTAGGACGGATGGCTACACCTTC. Protein: CASGFHAPSRTDGYTF.

This clone was counted ten times or more. This chain links TRBV4-1 with TRBJ1-2; D not certain. Trimming cost V 0 bases and J 3 bases, with 14 bases left between them. The CDR3 totals 16 residues. Germline V lookup: CDR1 MGHRA, CDR2 YSYEKL. The CDR3 DNA reads as TGCGCCAGCAGCCAAGATAGAAGACCCCCCCACTATGGCTACACCTTC. Translating it yields CASSQDRRPPHYGYTF.

This rearrangement joins TRBV4-1 to TRBJ2-7; D gene uncertain. Germline V lookup: CDR1 MGHRA, CDR2 YSYEKL. The CDR3 covers 14 residues. Trimming removed 1 base at V and 7 bases at J, with 14 bases between. The CDR3 DNA reads as TGCGCCAGCAGCCAAGCACGCCTCAGTGTAGAGCAGTACTTC. Protein: CASSQARLSVEQYF.

In this sample, this clone is medium-sized. The chain combines TRBV12-3 or TRBV12-4 with TRBJ1-3, with unresolved D. CDR3 length: 15 residues. The V end lost 3 bases, the J end lost 0 bases, and 9 bases lay between the germline ends. The DNA for the CDR3 is TGTGCCAGCAGTTTTGCAGCAGACTCTGGAAACACCATATATTTT. Translated, it gives CASSFAADSGNTIYF.

In this sample, this clone turned up once. V usage is TRBV20-1 and J usage is TRBJ1-2; no clear D gene. The V and J ends lost 6 bases and 5 bases respectively, with 16 bases between them. This CDR3 has 13 residues. Looked up from germline, CDR1 is DFQATT and CDR2 is SNEGSKA (reference sequence). The CDR3 DNA reads as TGCAGTGCGGTCCCCCCGGCCCATTATGGCTACACCTTC. It codes for CSAVPPAHYGYTF.

V usage is TRBV6-1 and J usage is TRBJ1-6; the match to TRBD1 covers 7 bases. Germline V lookup: CDR1 MNHNS, CDR2 SASEGT. Trimming took 2 bases from V and 6 from J; bases not matched to a gene: 7. This CDR3 is built from 16 residues. The CDR3 spells CASSERGQLVNSPLHF. DNA of the CDR3: TGTGCCAGCAGTGAACGGGGACAGCTAGTTAATTCACCCCTCCACTTT.

This clone was recorded only once. This CDR3 is CASSPPGTSVLYEQYF. The CDR3 DNA reads as TGTGCCAGCTCACCGCCCGGGACTAGCGTACTCTACGAGCAGTACTTC. The chain recombines TRBV18 with TRBJ2-7; TRBD2 matches 10 bases. This CDR3 comprises 16 residues. Germline V gives CDR1 KGHSH, CDR2 LQKENI. V lost 3 bases, J lost 3 bases, and 8 bases stayed unmatched.

This clone appeared a few times. The V gene is TRBV20-1, the J gene TRBJ2-7; D tentatively reads TRBD1 or TRBD2 (7 bases each). The CDR3 sequence is 11 residues long. CDR1 and CDR2 from the germline V gene are DFQATT and SNEGSKA (reference sequence). CDR3 region: CTVGGGGEQYV. CDR3 DNA sequence: TGCACCGTAGGGGGCGGGGGCGAGCAGTACGTC.

V is TRBV5-1 and J is TRBJ2-5, with a tentative D call TRBD2 (6 bases). Trimming took 7 bases from V and 1 from J, leaving 11 bases between them. The CDR3 has 13 amino acids. From germline, CDR1 is SGHRS and CDR2 YFSETQ. The CDR3 coding sequence is TGCGCCAGCCGGAGCGGGCTCCAAGAGACCCAGTACTTC. This gives the protein CASRSGLQETQYF.

This clone occurred a few times. The V gene is TRBV10-3, the J gene TRBJ1-2; no reliable D call. V shed 0 bases and J shed 4 bases, with 9 bases lying between them. CDR1 is ENHRY and CDR2 is SYGVKD in the germline V gene. This CDR3 spans 14 amino acids. The CDR3 coding sequence is TGTGCCATCAGTGAGTCGCCGGTAGCCTATGGCTACACCTTC. This translates into CAISESPVAYGYTF.

The CDR3 reads CSASVSGSHTVSFF. The CDR3 coding sequence is TGCAGTGCTAGTGTTTCCGGGTCACACACTGTATCTTTCTTT. This rearrangement joins TRBV20-1 to TRBJ1-1, with D unresolved. Germline V gene sequence: CDR1 DFQATT, CDR2 SNEGSKA (reference sequence). The CDR3 consists of 14 residues. Deletions cut 3 bases from V and 12 bases from J, with 23 bases between.